This record looks at one T cell receptor beta chain sequence and its context. Antigen specificity is unknown. The CDR3 is 15 residues long. Germline V lookup: CDR1 LNHDA, CDR2 SQIVND (reference sequence). Trimming removed 3 bases at V and 4 bases at J, with 15 bases between. Repertoires were generated with immunoSEQ multiplex PCR, while TCRdb's copy carries only in-frame clones and drops some. The profile shows about 87,000 clones, around 90% of them singletons. The sample comes from a study of T cell responses to AZD1222 COVID-19 vaccine. General study findings and limits: Spike-specific TCR breadth and depth grew following two AZD1222 doses.

This rearrangement joins TRBV19 to TRBJ1-2; possibly TRBD1 for D (6 bases). The sequence was collected from an adult in good health. The sample consisted of peripheral blood, taken on day 0 of AZD1222 vaccination. The DNA of the CDR3 is TGTGCCAGTAGTATTTGGGGGGCCGGGGGCTATGGCTACACCTTC. Translated, it gives CASSIWGAGGYGYTF.